Shown below are 2 T cell receptor beta chains from a single sample sequenced in a study of blood T cell repertoires in COVID-19. Profiling relied on immunoSEQ multiplex PCR, and the TCRdb table lists in-frame clones only, not all of them. Here the sample spans about 130,000 clones, approximately 77% being singletons. The sample comprised peripheral blood. The receptors here all came from a man aged 80 or over with acute or convalescent COVID-19.

This chain joins TRBV5-1 and TRBJ2-7; 11 positions match TRBD2. The germline gives CDR1 SGHRS, CDR2 YFSETQ. V lost 0 bases to trimming and J lost 6 bases; unmatched junction nucleotides: 2. This CDR3 is 14 amino acids long. DNA of the CDR3: TGCGCCAGCAGCTTGGTTACTAGCGGGGGCGAGCAGTACTTC. This sequence encodes CASSLVTSGGEQYF. Combining the CDR3 with reference TRBV5-1 and TRBJ2-7 gives the whole variable domain KAGVTQTPRYLIKTRGQQVTLSCSPISGHRSVSWYQQTPGQGLQFLFEYFSETQRNKGNFPGRFSGRQFSNSRSEMNVSTLELGDSALYLCASSLVTSGGEQYFGPGTRLTVT.

The gene calls are TRBV4-3 and TRBJ2-1, with a possible D match to TRBD2 (5 bases). This CDR3 has 15 residues. Germline V gene lookup returns CDR1 LGHNA and CDR2 YSLEER. Between the trimmed V and J ends, which lost 1 base and 7 bases, there was a span of 14 bases. For the CDR3, the DNA is TGCGCCAGCAGCCAAGCGTGGGAGTATATAAATGAGCAGTTCTTC. Translating gives CASSQAWEYINEQFF.